This T cell receptor (beta chain) is from a study of CD8 T cells in ankylosing spondylitis (dated by TCRdb to about 2017). Looking at the study overall: To find TCR variants linked to disease, the study profiled T cell receptor beta repertoires in ankylosing spondylitis patients and healthy donors. Peripheral blood was sampled, and synovial fluid was additionally collected from ankylosing spondylitis patients. The full study cohort was made up of about two dozen ankylosing spondylitis patients and some 100 healthy donors.

In the case of this clonotype: The antigen it recognizes is unknown. Per-base qualities were not stored, and no clone one base away is much larger.

The CDR3 holds 13 amino acids from the cysteine to the phenylalanine. CDR3 DNA is the only sequence kept; it has 39 bases, read in frame from the first base. Compared with germline, V lacks 3 bases and J lacks 5 bases; bases without a gene match: 2. Via the germline V gene, CDR1 is SGDLS and CDR2 YYNGEE. The research as a whole found: Some motif variants had previously been reported in the synovial fluid and blood of reactive arthritis patients, which suggests shared mechanisms of disease initiation. The disease-linked clones showed a CD8+ phenotype and occurred at relatively low frequencies in peripheral blood. Blood from ankylosing spondylitis patients appeared to be characterized by a TCR beta motif made up of under 10 highly homologous amino acid variants. The disease-linked clones were reported to be significantly enriched in matched synovial fluid samples from ankylosing spondylitis patients.

The sequencer listed for this sample is Illumina HiSeq 2500. Quantitative 5'-RACE with molecular barcodes was the method used to prepare the TCR beta libraries. Processing in the source paper ran as follows. Disease-linked TCR variants were identified with a new computational method built on a probabilistic model of VDJ rearrangement. In TCRdb, the public reads were trimmed at Q25 with fastp and aligned with MiXCR, with productive beta chains retained. Rows are combined by CDR3 protein, so each entry shows the most common genes and DNA. The V and J calls, along with clone size, are taken from TCRdb and not from the paper's own processing. This sample has about 540,000 distinct CDR3 sequences in its table, and about 13% of those were observed once. The top ten clonotypes cover about 6.8% of the sample.

The chain links TRBV9 with TRBJ2-1; TRBD1 matches 7 bases in the middle. This TCR was recovered from a male donor with ankylosing spondylitis. Sequenced material: blood, either unsorted or a sorted T cell fraction (not recorded which). CDR3 sequence: CASSAGTDNEQFF. The DNA sequence reads TGTGCCAGCAGCGCCGGGACAGACAATGAGCAGTTCTTC. The variable domain in full, with residues beyond the CDR3 obtained from the reference TRBV9 and TRBJ2-1 genes, is DSGVTQTPKHLITATGQRVTLRCSPRSGDLSVYWYQQSLDQGLQFLIQYYNGEERAKGNILERFSAQQFPDLHSELNLSSLELGDSALYFCASSAGTDNEQFFGPGTRLTVL.